This T cell receptor beta chain was recovered during a study of human T cells and chemical hapten exposure (dated by TCRdb to about 2021). Broadly, across the study: For sensitization, 2% DPC in acetone was applied to a 2 cm by 2 cm area of upper inner arm skin. Blood for TCR sequencing was provided by twenty-nine alopecia patients at one to four time points (pre-sensitization, 2, 6 and 24 weeks). Weekly therapeutic DPC doses were additionally applied to the scalp of patients throughout the roughly 26-week study period. Patch testing was done on the upper back using Finn chambers containing 0.01% DPC, and results were scored after 6 days according to International Contact Dermatitis Research Group standards. Blood samples were taken from patients before sensitization (week 0) and then at 2, 6 and about 24 weeks after DPC sensitization. Alopecia areata with under or over 50% scalp involvement, alopecia totalis and alopecia universalis were represented in the patient cohort, which was mostly female. The libraries were sequenced as a pool, and the TCR yield per sample differed mostly because of small variations in library volumes within the pool. In alopecia patients, the study followed how the peripheral blood TCR repertoire changed in vivo over primary and secondary sensitization to diphenylcyclopropenone (DPC), a hapten.

The library was produced with RACE. The instrument given in TCRdb is NextSeq 500. During library preparation, unique molecular identifiers were attached to individual cDNA molecules so that TCRs could be counted in a quantitative, reproducible way. Each blood RNA sample was used to sequence both TCR alpha and TCR beta chains. The paper's data handling went like this. Samples had a median of approximately 96,000 TCRs, with a range from roughly 23,224 to 750,000. The Decombinator software suite was used to annotate the V, J and CDR3 of the TCR reads. Every sample was subsampled to the same number of TCRs (28,000) for the PS versus PT1 abundance plots. TCRs were defined as expanded if absent before sensitization and observed at least eight times at the 2-week time point. Using fastp trimming at Q25 and MiXCR clonotype assembly, TCRdb reanalyzed the public sequencing data and kept in-frame beta chains. Here each entry gathers all rows of one CDR3 protein and keeps the most common genes and DNA. The V and J calls here are based on TCRdb, not the publication. The sample includes about 62,000 distinct CDR3 sequences, with 5.5% to 7.5% observed a single time. In total, the top ten clones hold about 1.5% of the sample.

The label giving this sample's time point can be read as: pre-sensitization, week 0. The sample's treatment or condition label, in plain terms: therapeutic diphenylcyclopropenone sensitization with weekly scalp DPC. At each patch-test visit, blood was drawn before the patch test was applied. Eligible patients were aged 18 to 70, diagnosed with alopecia, deemed suitable for DPC therapy, and excluded if pregnant. Total RNA was isolated from unfractionated whole blood collected in Tempus Blood RNA tubes. Paper-wide results and their limitations: After repeated subsampling, changes were observed in the strength of the expansion versus patch-test correlation and in the threshold at which the correlation became significant. All patients had alopecia, a presumed autoimmune disease, so their immune response might differ from that of healthy individuals. DPC sensitization did not change the number of TCRs with a frequency above 1 in 1000, and there was no evidence of changes in global repertoire structure. Patch test score was positively correlated with the number of PT1 expanded TCRs, with significance at thresholds 8, 16 and 32 but not at 4. Compared with pre-sensitization or healthy control sets, expanded TCRs formed significantly more large CDR3 similarity clusters, which is consistent with antigen-driven responses.

This clonotype came up many times. This receptor's antigen is unknown. The sample holds no much larger clone one base away, and base qualities are not on file. V trim: 3 bases; J trim: 4 bases; unmatched bases: 3. The CDR3 goes from the cysteine to the phenylalanine over 14 residues. Here the CDR3 DNA is all that survives: 42 bases in frame from base 1. CDR1 and CDR2 (SGHRS, YFSETQ) derive from the germline V gene. The source was whole blood, collected in connection with sensitization to the hapten diphenylcyclopropenone (DPC). This chain joins TRBV5-1 to TRBJ1-1, with 10 middle bases fitting TRBD1. The origin of this receptor is a woman younger than 45 with alopecia areata. Some clones in this sample may be carry-over from other donors' samples. The DNA reads as follows: TGCGCCAGCAGCTGGGGGACAGGGGCCACTGAAGCTTTCTTT. This translates into CASSWGTGATEAFF.